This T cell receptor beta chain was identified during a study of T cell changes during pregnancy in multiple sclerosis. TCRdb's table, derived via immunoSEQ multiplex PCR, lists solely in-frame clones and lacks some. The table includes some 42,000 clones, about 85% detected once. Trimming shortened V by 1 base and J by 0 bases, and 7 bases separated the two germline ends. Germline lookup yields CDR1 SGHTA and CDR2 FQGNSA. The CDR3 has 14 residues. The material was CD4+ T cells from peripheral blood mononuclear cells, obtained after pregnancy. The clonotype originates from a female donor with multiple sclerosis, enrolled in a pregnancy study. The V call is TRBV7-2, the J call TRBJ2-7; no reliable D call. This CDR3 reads CASSLEVSSYEQYF. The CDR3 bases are TGTGCCAGCAGCTTAGAAGTGAGCTCCTACGAGCAGTACTTC. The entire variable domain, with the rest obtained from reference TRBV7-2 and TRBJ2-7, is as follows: GAGVSQSPSNKVTEKGKDVELRCDPISGHTALYWYRQSLGQGLEFLIYFQGNSAPDKSGLPSDRFSAERTGGSVSTLTIQRTQQEDSAVYLCASSLEVSSYEQYFGPGTRLTVT.